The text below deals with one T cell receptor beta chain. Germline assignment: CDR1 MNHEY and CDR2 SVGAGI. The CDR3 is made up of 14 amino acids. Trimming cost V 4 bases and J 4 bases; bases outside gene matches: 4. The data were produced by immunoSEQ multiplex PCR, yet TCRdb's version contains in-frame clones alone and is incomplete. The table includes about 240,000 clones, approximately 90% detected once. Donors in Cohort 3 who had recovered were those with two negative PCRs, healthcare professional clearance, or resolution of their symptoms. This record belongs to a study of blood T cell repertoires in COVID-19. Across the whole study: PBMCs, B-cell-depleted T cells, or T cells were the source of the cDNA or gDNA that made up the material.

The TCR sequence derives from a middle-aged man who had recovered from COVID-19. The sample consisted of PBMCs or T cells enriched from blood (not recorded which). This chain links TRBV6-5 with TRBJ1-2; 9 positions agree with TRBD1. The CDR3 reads CASSFGQGTYGYTF. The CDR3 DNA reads TGTGCCAGCAGTTTCGGACAGGGGACCTATGGCTACACCTTC.